One sample yielded the 28 T cell receptor beta chains listed below, sequenced in a study of blood T cell repertoires in COVID-19. Using immunoSEQ multiplex PCR, the repertoire was profiled, and TCRdb retains in-frame clones only, with some absent. This sample has roughly 260,000 clones, with about 90% found just once. Sequencing was carried out using PBMCs or T cells enriched from blood (not recorded which). These receptors were collected from a woman aged 18-30 years who had recovered from COVID-19.

The gene calls are TRBV7-2 and TRBJ2-1, with D tentatively TRBD1 (6 bases). The CDR3 runs to 15 residues. Trimming took 4 bases from V and 0 from J, leaving 10 bases between them. The V gene's germline CDR1 is SGHTA and CDR2 FQGNSA. CDR3 loop: CASSYRDNSYNEQFF. For the CDR3, the DNA is TGTGCCAGCAGCTACCGGGACAACTCCTACAATGAGCAGTTCTTC.

V usage is TRBV19 and J usage is TRBJ2-1; D perhaps matches TRBD2 (5 bases). V dropped 1 base and J dropped 2 bases, with 12 bases sitting between them. CDR1 is LNHDA, CDR2 SQIVND, per germline (reference sequence). CDR3 length equals 16 residues. The CDR3 nucleotides read TGTGCCAGTAGTATAGCGGCCGGGGTACCCTACAATGAGCAGTTCTTC. Protein product: CASSIAAGVPYNEQFF.

V usage is TRBV15 and J usage is TRBJ2-1; a weak D match, TRBD1 (8 bases). Germline loops: CDR1 LNHNV, CDR2 YYDKDF (reference sequence). This CDR3 comprises 19 residues. V was clipped by 5 bases and J by 6 bases, with 29 bases between them. CDR3 nucleotides: TGTGCCACCAGCCCCCCCACAGGGGGAGGGGTCCTCCAGGGCAATGAGCAGTTCTTC. Translation: CATSPPTGGGVLQGNEQFF.

This clone was seen only once. This rearrangement joins TRBV4-2 to TRBJ1-2; 7 bases are shared with TRBD1. V dropped 4 bases and J dropped 4; count of bases not matched to a gene: 12. Germline V gives CDR1 LGHNA, CDR2 YNFKEQ. The CDR3 runs to 16 residues. CDR3 sequence: CASSRPDRDGSYGYTF. CDR3 in DNA: TGTGCCAGCAGCCGACCAGACAGGGACGGCAGCTATGGCTACACCTTC.

The chain recombines TRBV29-1 with TRBJ2-2; D not certain. Germline V gene sequence: CDR1 SQVTM, CDR2 ANQGSEA. The CDR3 covers 13 residues. V lost 8 bases, J lost 3 bases, and 13 bases lay in between. The chain's CDR3 is CSSTSWYTGELFF. CDR3 nucleotide sequence: TGCAGCTCCACGAGTTGGTACACCGGGGAGCTGTTTTTT.

This clone was observed a few times. The chain couples TRBV6-1 to TRBJ1-5; maybe TRBD1 (6 bases). Germline V gene data show CDR1 as MNHNS and CDR2 as SASEGT. This CDR3 comprises 14 residues. V lost 3 bases and J 7 bases, leaving 13 bases between the germline ends. CDR3 sequence: CASSEWGLGQPQHF. DNA of the CDR3: TGTGCCAGCAGTGAGTGGGGGCTAGGGCAGCCCCAGCATTTT.

The rearrangement joins TRBV7-2 to TRBJ1-1; D remains unclear. Germline V CDR1 and CDR2: SGHTA, FQGNSA. This CDR3 region has 12 residues. V lost 5 bases and J lost 9, with 13 bases in between. As DNA, the CDR3 is TGTGCCAGCAGCACTCAGGACGGGAAAGCTTTCTTT. Protein product: CASSTQDGKAFF.

The V call is TRBV7-9, the J call TRBJ2-5; D perhaps matches TRBD2 (5 bases). Germline CDR1 and CDR2: SEHNR and FQNEAQ (reference sequence). The CDR3 is made up of 13 amino acids. Trimming took off 5 bases at V and 3 bases at J, with 10 bases between the two ends. This chain's CDR3 is CASSRGLKETQYF. As DNA, the CDR3 is TGTGCCAGCAGCCGAGGACTTAAAGAGACCCAGTACTTC.

To note about this clone: Other DNA sequences within the sample encode an identical CDR3. V usage is TRBV6-1 and J usage is TRBJ2-7, with 9 bases that match TRBD2. V shed 3 bases and J 4 bases; nucleotides not matched to a gene: 4. This CDR3 spans 14 amino acids. In germline, CDR1 is MNHNS, CDR2 SASEGT. The CDR3 nucleotides are TGTGCCAGCAGTGACGCGGGGGGGCCTTACGAGCAGTACTTC. It is translated as CASSDAGGPYEQYF.

This rearrangement joins TRBV5-4 to TRBJ2-3; D may be TRBD2 (6 bases). Germline CDR1 and CDR2: SGHNT and YYREEE (reference sequence). The CDR3 totals 15 residues. V was pared by 4 bases and J by 2 bases, with 14 bases between. As DNA, the CDR3 is TGTGCCAGCAGCACCCGGGACTTCACCACAGATACGCAGTATTTT. This codes for CASSTRDFTTDTQYF.

The rearrangement joins TRBV4-1 to TRBJ1-2; possible D gene TRBD1, 6 bases. CDR1 is MGHRA, CDR2 YSYEKL, per germline. The CDR3 is 12 amino acids. V was clipped by 2 bases and J by 11 bases, with 12 bases between them. DNA for the CDR3: TGCGCCAGCAGCCAAACGCAGGGGAAATACACCTTC. It codes for CASSQTQGKYTF.

This clone has a handful of counts. Other DNA sequences from this sample encode an identical CDR3 as well. The chain carries TRBV28 and TRBJ2-5, with 14 bases aligning to TRBD2. J lost 5 bases, V lost 4 bases, and 3 bases had no gene match. Germline-derived CDR1 and CDR2 are MDHEN and SYDVKM. The CDR3 spans 15 residues. The CDR3 DNA reads as TGTGCCAGCAGTTCGGGACTAGCGGGAGTGGAGACCCAGTACTTC. Residues: CASSSGLAGVETQYF.

The chain carries TRBV13 and TRBJ2-2, with 10 bases matching TRBD2. There are 17 residues in the CDR3. Germline CDR1 reads PRHDT; CDR2 reads FYEKMQ (reference sequence). The V gene end was trimmed by 6 bases and the J gene end by 5 bases; junction bases not matched to a gene: 12. The DNA for the CDR3 is TGTGCCAGCAGTCCTTCGCTAGCGGGAGAGCATACCGGGGAGCTGTTTTTT. Translation: CASSPSLAGEHTGELFF.

V and J are TRBV9 and TRBJ2-1, with 7 nucleotides matching TRBD2. V lost 1 base, J lost 7 bases, and 8 bases stayed unmatched. The CDR3 totals 15 residues. Germline assignment: CDR1 SGDLS and CDR2 YYNGEE. The CDR3 bases are TGTGCCAGCAGCGTATCGAGCGGGACCGCAAATGAGCAGTTCTTC. Its translation is CASSVSSGTANEQFF.

The chain is built from TRBV29-1 and TRBJ1-3, with D unclear. V was shortened by 0 bases and J by 5 bases, with 5 bases between the two germline ends. Germline V CDR1 and CDR2: SQVTM, ANQGSEA. The CDR3 covers 12 residues. This CDR3 reads CSVEEIRNTIYF. For the CDR3, the DNA is TGCAGCGTTGAAGAAATAAGAAACACCATATATTTT.

This chain joins TRBV7-2 and TRBJ1-1, with D maybe TRBD1 (5 bases). This CDR3 region has 15 residues. V was cut by 5 bases and J by 7 bases, with 20 bases left in between. Germline CDR1 and CDR2: SGHTA and FQGNSA. CDR3: CASSPGSGGSFEAFF. CDR3 sequence (DNA): TGTGCCAGCAGCCCGGGTTCGGGGGGTTCTTTTGAAGCTTTCTTT.

The gene calls are TRBV5-1 and TRBJ1-2; D unresolved. This CDR3 has 13 amino acids. V shed 5 bases and J shed 8 bases, with 16 bases lying between them. Germline values: CDR1 SGHRS, CDR2 YFSETQ. CDR3: CASSLTAVRGYTF. The CDR3 nucleotides read TGCGCCAGCAGTCTGACCGCAGTCAGGGGCTACACCTTC.

This chain uses TRBV15 with TRBJ2-7; weak D call: TRBD2 (6 bases). Trimming took 4 bases from V and 4 from J, leaving 11 bases between them. This CDR3 comprises 13 residues. Germline CDR1 LNHNV, CDR2 YYDKDF (reference sequence). The CDR3: CATSTTGGYEQYF. In DNA form, the CDR3 reads TGTGCCACCAGCACCACTGGGGGGTACGAGCAGTACTTC.

The chain carries TRBV7-9 and TRBJ2-7, with TRBD1 matching 9 bases. Germline CDR1 SEHNR, CDR2 FQNEAQ (reference sequence). Germline trimming cut 5 bases from V and 7 bases from J; bases unmatched to any gene: 15. The CDR3 loop spans 16 amino acids. CDR3 in amino acids: CASSRRVGQGLGEQYF. The CDR3, as DNA: TGTGCCAGCAGCAGACGAGTGGGACAGGGATTAGGGGAGCAGTACTTC.

V gene TRBV7-8 combines with J gene TRBJ2-1; D remains unclear. This CDR3 is 11 amino acids long. Germline V CDR1 and CDR2: SGHVS, FQNEAQ. V was shortened by 5 bases and J by 5 bases, with 4 bases between the two germline ends. The CDR3 coding sequence is TGTGCCAGCAGCCTCGACAATGAGCAGTTCTTC. It translates to CASSLDNEQFF.

The chain recombines TRBV5-6 with TRBJ1-2; 9 bases agree with TRBD1. Germline V lookup: CDR1 SGHDT, CDR2 YYEEEE. This CDR3 comprises 17 residues. The trim removed 6 bases at V and 4 bases at J, leaving 16 bases unmatched. The CDR3 DNA follows: TGTGCCAGCAACACACTTCAAGGTTGGGACAGGGTCTATGGCTACACCTTC. It encodes CASNTLQGWDRVYGYTF.

This chain links TRBV5-4 with TRBJ2-7, with D possibly being TRBD2 (6 bases). The CDR3 covers 14 residues. The germline CDR1 and CDR2 sequences are SGHNT and YYREEE (reference sequence). The V end was cut by 2 bases, the J end by 8 bases, with 17 bases between. The CDR3 here is CASSLGGRRGQQYF. Here the CDR3 DNA reads TGTGCCAGCAGCTTAGGTGGACGGAGGGGACAGCAGTACTTC.

The chain recombines TRBV7-8 with TRBJ1-1; D is uncertain. V lost 0 bases and J 0 bases, leaving 5 bases between the germline ends. The CDR3 contains 14 residues. Germline CDR1 is SGHVS and CDR2 is FQNEAQ. The chain's CDR3 is CASSLAEMNTEAFF. The CDR3 DNA sequence: TGTGCCAGCAGCTTAGCGGAGATGAACACTGAAGCTTTCTTT. Full variable domain (rest looked up from reference TRBV7-8 and TRBJ1-1): GAGVSQSPRYKVAKRGQDVALRCDPISGHVSLFWYQQALGQGPEFLTYFQNEAQLDKSGLPSDRFFAERPEGSVSTLKIQRTQQEDSAVYLCASSLAEMNTEAFFGQGTRLTVV.

DNA for the CDR3: TGCGCCAGCGCCCTTACTAGGAGGGGCCCCCCGCCAGATACGCAGTATTTT. This codes for CASALTRRGPPPDTQYF. This chain connects TRBV5-1 to TRBJ2-3; D is possibly TRBD2 (6 bases). Germline CDR1 reads SGHRS; CDR2 reads YFSETQ. V was trimmed by 7 bases and J by 4 bases, leaving 25 bases between them. This CDR3 spans 17 amino acids. The full variable domain, in which reference TRBV5-1 and TRBJ2-3 provide the parts outside the CDR3, is KAGVTQTPRYLIKTRGQQVTLSCSPISGHRSVSWYQQTPGQGLQFLFEYFSETQRNKGNFPGRFSGRQFSNSRSEMNVSTLELGDSALYLCASALTRRGPPPDTQYFGPGTRLTVL.

In nucleotides, the CDR3 is TGTGCCACCAGTGATAACCCGGGGACGAAGACAGGAACGGGCAATCAGCCCCAGCATTTT. It translates to CATSDNPGTKTGTGNQPQHF. The rearrangement joins TRBV24-1 to TRBJ1-5; D might be TRBD1 (6 bases). The CDR3 consists of 20 residues. From germline, CDR1 is KGHDR and CDR2 SFDVKD. V lost 3 bases and J 2 bases, leaving 25 bases between the germline ends.

V is TRBV6-5 and J is TRBJ1-1, with 7 bases matching TRBD1. The germline V gene encodes CDR1 MNHEY and CDR2 SVGAGI. The CDR3 has 14 residues. Losses at the gene ends were 7 bases for V and 0 bases for J; bases not matched to a gene: 5. For the CDR3, the DNA is TGTGCCAGCATTTGGGGACAGATGAACACTGAAGCTTTCTTT. It translates to CASIWGQMNTEAFF.

This clone came up a few times. The V and J genes are TRBV5-4 and TRBJ1-4, with unresolved D. The germline V and J ends were trimmed by 2 bases and 4 bases, with 9 bases remaining between them. The CDR3 has 14 amino acids. Germline CDR1 reads SGHNT; CDR2 reads YYREEE (reference sequence). This chain's CDR3 is CASSLTPDNEKLFF. The CDR3 DNA sequence: TGTGCCAGCAGCTTAACACCCGATAATGAAAAACTGTTTTTT. Complete variable domain (other parts from reference TRBV5-4 and TRBJ1-4): ETGVTQSPTHLIKTRGQQVTLRCSSQSGHNTVSWYQQALGQGPQFIFQYYREEENGRGNFPPRFSGLQFPNYSSELNVNALELDDSALYLCASSLTPDNEKLFFGSGTQLSVL.

This clone was seen a single time. This chain links TRBV3-1 (or the pseudogene TRBV3-2) with TRBJ1-5; D is unclear. The length of the CDR3 is 13 residues. Trimming shortened V by 4 bases and J by 6 bases, and 10 bases separated the two germline ends. Germline V gene data show CDR1 as LGHDT and CDR2 as YNNKEL (reference sequence). Here the CDR3 reads CASSPQSGQPQHF. In nucleotides, the CDR3 is TGTGCCAGCAGCCCCCAGTCGGGTCAGCCCCAGCATTTT.